This TCR beta chain was sequenced during a study of cytomegalovirus exposure and HLA in healthy donors (dated by TCRdb to about 2017). At the level of the whole study: An earlier analysis of approximately 640 of the donors reported 276 Gb of sequence data and around 120 million unique TCR beta sequences from about 179 million T cells. An early release that covered more than 550 HLA-typed donors contained about 290 gigabases of sequencing data and 70 million to 100 million unique TCR sequences. Among the roughly 400 genotyped donors, around 81% belonged to the genetic ancestry cluster associated with self-reported Caucasian donors. The study was designed to test whether signatures of past pathogen exposure could be identified by cataloging public T cell receptors. Using immunosequencing, the study profiled T cell repertoires from 666 subjects and related those repertoires to cytomegalovirus serostatus. Along with the roughly 670-subject first cohort, a separate validation cohort of over a hundred different subjects was used. High-throughput TCR immunosequencing, statistical association of individual TCRs with disease status, and machine learning were combined to predict cytomegalovirus infection status. In a later analysis, previously published TCR beta repertoires from 666 donors were re-analyzed and high-resolution HLA genotyping was added so that TCR occurrence patterns could be studied. Rather than using new phenotypic data, the later analysis identified candidate immune exposures from TCR beta sequences and from how often those sequences occurred across donors. To decide whether each TCR beta V gene segment behaved as functional or pseudogenic, an earlier analysis of some 600 of the donors relied on high-throughput TCR beta sequencing. Donor age, sex, ethnicity and CMV serostatus were compiled alongside the repertoire data. Genome-wide SNP genotypes for about 65% of the roughly 670 donors were used in a later genetic analysis, which treated that subset as a discovery cohort. All discovery cohort repertoires had been generated on a single sequencing platform. Class I and class II HLA loci were covered by the typing at four-digit resolution. Typing coverage differed by locus: A, B, C, DRB1 and DQB1 were typed in roughly 629-630 donors, DQA1 in about 550, DPA1 in 600 to 610, and DPB1 in 400 to 490. Because of strong linkage in the cohort, five DR-DQ haplotypes were treated as single units for association and clustering. Among about 360 genotyped donors of the cohort, an average of approximately 230,000 unique TCR beta nucleotide sequences were sequenced per donor, around 20% of them non-productive.

The cohort consisted of 666 healthy bone marrow donors. Cohort members were all nominally healthy when sampled, although unrecorded immune exposures were likely present. The donor was CMV seronegative and was included in the group of hundreds of seronegative cohort members. Each donor provided a peripheral blood sample, and peripheral blood mononuclear cells were used for TCR beta sequencing. The Qiagen DNeasy Blood Extraction Kit was used to extract genomic DNA from the blood cell samples. As for this clone: Its antigen is unknown. No qualities accompany the bases; no much larger clone lies one base away.

Beyond this particular receptor, the publication reports: Broadly in line with IMGT annotations, most TCR beta V segments showed up in productive rearrangements about 90% or about 30% of the time in an earlier analysis of 450 to 750 of the donors. The 87-base-pair reads could not distinguish some IMGT-functional V segments, including TRBV6-2 and TRBV6-3, so those segments were excluded. The cohort was sequenced for TCR beta chains only, and without alpha or paired-chain data the features that could be detected were limited. A total of 150 to 200 TCR beta chains were listed by the study as associated with cytomegalovirus. In a later analysis, around 17,000 TCR beta sequences were associated with specific HLA alleles at a false discovery rate of 0.05. An association between a missense DCLRE1C variant and V-gene and J-gene trimming of TCR beta chains was found in a later genetic analysis and replicated in an independent cohort. Compared with the roughly 670-donor mean, donors in an Asian-associated ancestry cluster had fewer N-insertions in productive TCRs, according to a later genetic analysis. The presence/absence analyses assumed that sequencing depth was roughly uniform across donors, and that assumption may not be true. In a later analysis, most CMV-associated TCR beta chains were found to appear HLA-restricted, with HLA associations seemingly driven largely by CMV exposure. Because counts were too low, 15 to 20 rarely observed V segments, including chromosome 9 orphons, were left out of the earlier analysis of about 500 of the donors. In both the original and validation cohorts, the classifier was reported to diagnose cytomegalovirus status with high specificity and sensitivity. In vitro tests confirmed that a few of the cytomegalovirus-associated TCR beta chains recognize cytomegalovirus antigens. CMV serostatus was the only immune exposure information available for the cohort. Because some donors lacked HLA typing at each locus, the association tests relied only on the typed subset. A cluster of highly shared sequence variants was judged likely to represent a technical artifact of the sequencing pipeline. A further reported finding was that TCR beta sequences accurately predicted the HLA-A and HLA-B alleles for most subjects in the first cohort. The authors suggested that the approach could potentially be generalized to other disease states and immunological phenotypes. While some public TCRs were present in many individuals, most TCR sequences turned up only very rarely across donors. In a later analysis, several top co-occurrence clusters were reported to appear linked to parvovirus B19, influenza, CMV and Epstein-Barr virus. In a later analysis, the rate of TCR association differed among HLA loci, with DRB1 alleles having the most associated TCRs and HLA-C alleles having the fewest. Strong co-occurrence of HLA alleles, especially DR and DQ, made assigning TCR associations to individual alleles difficult. In a later analysis, HLA-associated TCR beta chains showed more clonal expansion and lower generation probabilities than non-associated chains that were equally common. Linkage disequilibrium might explain the correlated functional status among segregating V segments, but an unknown experimental factor could not be excluded.

Library prep was done by the immunoSEQ multiplex PCR assay. For the multiplex PCR, a mixture combining 60 forward primers for TCR Vbeta segments and 13 reverse primers for TCR Jbeta segments was used. Amplification of the CDR3 region of rearranged TCR beta genes was performed with a multiplex PCR assay on genomic DNA. On the Illumina HiSeq System, the amplified TCR beta libraries were sequenced as 87-base-pair reads. In the paper's pipeline: A later analysis tallied tens of millions of unique TCR beta chains across the 640 or so repertoires, and some 10 million of those chains were shared by two or more donors. Raw reads were error-corrected and collapsed into unique sequences by a nearest-neighbor algorithm in which closely related sequences were merged to remove PCR and sequencing errors. V, D and J gene segments were assigned by aligning CDR3 sequences to IMGT reference sequences. For a sequence to be retained, a match of at least six nucleotides to both a V gene segment and a J gene segment was required. A rearrangement was called productive if the CDR3 had no stop codons and remained in frame with V and J, and every other rearrangement was called non-productive. Following IMGT convention, CDR3 was defined as the stretch from the second conserved V-encoded cysteine up to the conserved J-encoded phenylalanine. Sequences without an unambiguous match to a single V gene segment were excluded from the earlier analysis of about 600 of the donors. An earlier analysis of some 500 of the donors classified V segments as functional when productive rearrangements were above 56.7% and as segregating when the standard deviation between donors was above 5%. To diagnose cytomegalovirus status from the catalog of TCR beta chain sequences, a statistical classification framework was built. In a later analysis, V and J genes were assigned by comparing TCR nucleotide sequences against IMGT/GENE-DB human TR gene sequences. In a later analysis, CDR3 sequences and most-parsimonious VDJ recombination scenarios were assigned using the TCRdist pipeline. In a later analysis, each TCR beta chain was defined by its CDR3 amino acid sequence together with its V-gene family, and reads lacking a unique V-gene family were excluded. In a later analysis, 450 to 600 highly shared, low-generation-probability nucleotide sequences were removed to address suspected cross-contamination and a sequencing artifact. A later analysis calculated a clonal expansion index for each public chain from normalized within-repertoire ranks of inferred template counts. In a later analysis, generation probabilities were computed with a VDJ recombination model fitted to out-of-frame rearrangements, and the resulting probabilities were checked against IGoR. Hypergeometric tests were used in a later analysis to score TCR-TCR, TCR-HLA and TCR-CMV co-occurrence, with a repertoire-size bias correction applied to the TCR pairs. To estimate false discovery rates, a later analysis permuted the HLA or CMV assignments 20 times. In a later analysis, co-occurring TCRs were grouped with DBSCAN, and TCRdist sequence similarity was added when clustering was performed within HLA-allele-positive subsets. Repertoires with fewer than 30,000 or more than 120,000 public chains were left out of co-occurrence clustering, as were four to six repertoires with anomalous nucleotide sharing. TCRdb took over this immuneACCESS table, retaining in-frame rearrangements with V and J assigned. Such tables are incomplete; in checked studies, under half of the missing clones stem from an unresolved V gene, and the remainder is unexplained. The V and J calls and clone size are taken from that table; D and trimming were inferred from the DNA. In all, the sample holds about 180,000 clones, and approximately 80% of those were seen once. Approximately 0.51% of the sample is taken by the ten largest.

Taken from cysteine to phenylalanine, the CDR3 has 13 residues. The only DNA kept is the CDR3, 39 bases in frame from the first base. Based on the germline V gene, the CDR1 and CDR2 sequences are MDHEN and SYDVKM. V was cut back by 6 bases and J by 8 bases, leaving a gap of 14 bases between them. The sample consisted of PBMCs. This sequence uses TRBV28 and TRBJ1-5; perhaps TRBD1 is the D gene, with 6 bases matching. This clonotype was sampled from a woman in her fifties or sixties in good health and CMV-seronegative. The CDR3 in this case is CASSRQAAEPQHF. In nucleotide form, the sequence is TGTGCCAGCAGCCGACAGGCGGCCGAGCCCCAGCATTTT.